This T cell receptor beta chain was identified in a study of cytomegalovirus exposure and HLA in healthy donors. Repertoires were generated with immunoSEQ multiplex PCR, while TCRdb's copy carries only in-frame clones and drops some. This sample has roughly 330,000 clones; roughly 87% occur once, and the top ten carry approximately 1%. Trimming cost V 3 bases and J 0 bases, with 6 bases left between them. Per germline, CDR1 MNHEY and CDR2 SVGAGI. The CDR3 is 14 residues long. This sequence joins TRBV6-5 and TRBJ1-5; D gene uncertain. The TCR was taken from a woman aged 25-40 years in good health and CMV-seropositive. The source material was PBMCs. In DNA form, the CDR3 reads TGTGCCAGCAGTTATAGCCATAGCAATCAGCCCCAGCATTTT. Its protein is CASSYSHSNQPQHF.